Reported below is one T cell receptor beta chain. These data belong to a study of T-cell reconstitution after alpha-beta-depleted transplantation in children. Preparation of the TCRbeta library used unique molecular identifiers. TCRdb reanalysed the PCR reads using MiXCR and keeps one entry per CDR3 protein. The sample consists of about 500,000 distinct CDR3 sequences, approximately 29% of them appearing once. The germline V gene encodes CDR1 SGDLS and CDR2 YYNGEE. Deletions cut 0 bases from V and 3 bases from J, with 10 bases between. The CDR3 sequence is 14 residues long. The specimen comprised PBMCs from the stem cell graft donor, sampled from the stem cell graft. The V and J genes are TRBV9 and TRBJ2-7; D may be TRBD1 or TRBD2 (5 bases each). The source is a human donor who donated a stem cell graft to a child with aplastic anemia. The CDR3 nucleotides read TGTGCCAGCAGCGTAGGGGGTGGGGGCTACGAGCAGTACTTC. It encodes CASSVGGGGYEQYF.